The rows below give T cell receptor beta chains drawn from one sample of a study of siplizumab effects on memory and regulatory T cells. Sequencing used immunoSEQ multiplex PCR; TCRdb keeps in-frame clones, though not all of them. The top ten hold about 5% of the sample, which has about 68,000 clones, just over 90% seen once. Sequenced material: CD8+ T cells sorted from blood. The receptor set was obtained from a human donor in good health. Both conserved end residues are part of each CDR3. Fields, in order: clone size, V gene, CDR3 length, J gene, D gene, CDR3 protein, CDR3 DNA. A D gene is named only where the DNA matches it firmly. Clone size appears in some rows only: once, few, many, or a class for an expanded clone.

.,TRBV30,14,TRBJ2-7,.,CAWSVLPWVDEQYF,TGTGCCTGGAGTGTATTGCCGTGGGTCGACGAGCAGTACTTC
.,TRBV4-1,16,TRBJ2-5,TRBD2,CASSYGLAGGEETQYF,TGCGCCAGCAGCTATGGACTAGCGGGGGGAGAGGAGACCCAGTACTTC
once,TRBV11-2,13,TRBJ1-2,TRBD1,CASSPGGYFGYTF,TGTGCCAGCAGCCCAGGGGGGTACTTTGGCTACACCTTC
.,TRBV11-2,13,TRBJ1-1,.,CASSSEWGAEAFF,TGTGCCAGCAGCTCGGAGTGGGGGGCGGAAGCTTTCTTT
.,TRBV18,13,TRBJ2-7,TRBD2,CASSPVGGGEQYF,TGTGCCAGCTCACCCGTCGGGGGGGGCGAGCAGTACTTC
.,TRBV11-2,13,TRBJ1-2,.,CASSLVLGRGYTF,TGTGCCAGCAGCTTAGTTTTGGGCCGGGGCTACACCTTC
once,TRBV25-1,12,TRBJ2-1,TRBD1,CASSAGGNEQFF,TGTGCCAGCAGTGCAGGGGGCAATGAGCAGTTCTTC
.,TRBV7-9,13,TRBJ1-3,.,CASSSGGGNTIYF,TGTGCCAGCAGCTCCGGGGGAGGAAACACCATATATTTT
.,TRBV11-2,16,TRBJ1-3,.,CASSLDVFGQGNTIYF,TGTGCCAGCAGCTTAGACGTCTTCGGACAGGGAAACACCATATATTTT
few,TRBV27,13,TRBJ1-1,.,CASSSGELAEAFF,TGTGCCAGCAGTTCCGGGGAACTAGCTGAAGCTTTCTTT
.,TRBV27,15,TRBJ1-4,.,CASSFSVLGSEKLFF,TGTGCCAGCAGTTTTTCCGTTCTTGGCAGTGAAAAACTGTTTTTT
.,TRBV5-6,13,TRBJ1-2,.,CASSYRAGYGYTF,TGTGCCAGCAGCTACAGGGCGGGCTATGGCTACACCTTC
.,TRBV19,14,TRBJ1-1,TRBD1,CASSAGQGNTEAFF,TGTGCCAGTAGTGCCGGACAGGGGAACACTGAAGCTTTCTTT
once,TRBV7-3,15,TRBJ2-3,TRBD2,CASSRPGLGEDTQYF,TGTGCCAGCAGCCGACCGGGACTAGGGGAAGATACGCAGTATTTT
.,TRBV28,15,TRBJ1-2,TRBD1,CASTSPGQASYGYTF,TGTGCCAGTACGTCCCCGGGACAGGCTAGTTATGGCTACACCTTC
.,TRBV13,17,TRBJ2-2,TRBD1,CASSLAGQVANTGELFF,TGTGCCAGCAGCTTAGCAGGACAGGTAGCGAACACCGGGGAGCTGTTTTTT
.,TRBV7-6,15,TRBJ1-1,.,CASSLVLGLNTEAFF,TGTGCCAGCAGCTTAGTGTTAGGCCTGAACACTGAAGCTTTCTTT
.,TRBV5-4,13,TRBJ1-2,.,CASWIMGDYGYTF,TGTGCCAGCTGGATAATGGGGGACTATGGCTACACCTTC
once,TRBV19,14,TRBJ1-2,.,CASRRRGPLYGYTF,TGTGCCAGCCGGCGCCGGGGCCCGCTCTATGGCTACACCTTC
.,TRBV5-8,16,TRBJ2-3,TRBD2,CASSWRGTSGVDTQYF,TGTGCCAGCAGCTGGAGGGGGACTAGCGGGGTTGATACGCAGTATTTT
.,TRBV9,13,TRBJ1-1,.,CASSAWVATEAFF,TGTGCCAGCAGCGCCTGGGTGGCCACTGAAGCTTTCTTT
.,TRBV7-9,14,TRBJ1-1,.,CASSPYGWNTEAFF,TGTGCCAGCAGCCCATATGGATGGAACACTGAAGCTTTCTTT
few,TRBV29-1,10,TRBJ1-1,.,CSVVVTEAFF,TGCAGCGTTGTGGTTACTGAAGCTTTCTTT
.,TRBV27,15,TRBJ1-5,.,CASSSRETANQPQHF,TGTGCCAGCAGTTCCAGGGAAACCGCCAATCAGCCCCAGCATTTT
.,TRBV29-1,13,TRBJ2-2,.,CSVDLESTGELFF,TGCAGCGTTGATCTCGAGTCCACCGGGGAGCTGTTTTTT
.,TRBV7-1,14,TRBJ2-7,.,CASSPPGLEYEQYF,TGTGCCAGCAGCCCTCCCGGACTTGAATACGAGCAGTACTTC
.,TRBV5-6,13,TRBJ1-6,.,CASSLVEGTPLHF,TGTGCCAGCAGCTTGGTGGAGGGTACACCCCTCCACTTT
.,TRBV2,15,TRBJ1-2,.,CASSERSGAVYGYTF,TGTGCCAGCAGTGAACGGTCAGGGGCGGTCTATGGCTACACCTTC
once,TRBV27,15,TRBJ2-7,TRBD1,CASRSGTGFDYEQYF,TGTGCCAGCAGATCCGGGACAGGGTTTGACTACGAGCAGTACTTC
.,TRBV4-1,17,TRBJ1-3,.,CASSPAGHESSGNTIYF,TGCGCCAGCAGCCCAGCGGGACACGAGAGCTCTGGAAACACCATATATTTT
.,TRBV11-2,14,TRBJ2-5,.,CASLVKADIETQYF,TGTGCCAGCCTAGTGAAAGCGGATATAGAGACCCAGTACTTC
.,TRBV10-2,18,TRBJ2-1,TRBD2,CASSDGTSGSGSYNEQFF,TGCGCCAGCAGTGACGGGACTAGCGGGTCCGGCTCCTACAATGAGCAGTTCTTC
.,TRBV10-1,15,TRBJ1-1,.,CASSESPNPFPGAFF,TGCGCCAGCAGTGAGAGCCCGAACCCCTTTCCCGGGGCTTTCTTT
few,TRBV9,13,TRBJ1-2,.,CASSPSGTHGYTF,TGTGCCAGCAGCCCATCAGGGACACATGGCTACACCTTC
.,TRBV28,14,TRBJ1-5,.,CASSPTGVGFPQHF,TGTGCCAGCAGCCCGACAGGAGTAGGATTCCCCCAGCATTTT
.,TRBV7-9,15,TRBJ2-5,TRBD2,CASSRLTLGGETQYF,TGTGCCAGCAGCCGCTTGACCCTGGGAGGGGAGACCCAGTACTTC
.,TRBV2,18,TRBJ1-2,.,CASSEDGIWGIQPYGYTF,TGTGCCAGCAGTGAAGATGGTATTTGGGGGATTCAGCCTTATGGCTACACCTTC
.,TRBV6-5,15,TRBJ2-6,.,CASSYKNTGANVLTF,TGTGCCAGCAGTTACAAGAATACTGGGGCCAACGTCCTGACTTTC
.,TRBV4-1,14,TRBJ2-2,.,CASSPSRGTGELFF,TGCGCCAGCAGTCCCAGTAGAGGGACCGGGGAGCTGTTTTTT
.,TRBV15,16,TRBJ2-3,TRBD2,CATSSLLAGGTDTQYF,TGTGCCACCAGCAGCTTACTAGCGGGGGGCACAGATACGCAGTATTTT
.,TRBV7-3,15,TRBJ2-5,TRBD2,CASSLTSGGQETQYF,TGTGCCAGCAGCTTAACGTCGGGGGGTCAAGAGACCCAGTACTTC
.,TRBV11-3,13,TRBJ1-1,.,CASSLTPRTEAFF,TGTGCCAGCAGCTTGACCCCGAGGACTGAAGCTTTCTTT